The sequence of this T cell receptor beta chain was determined in a study of PD-L1 blockade in urothelial cancer. The CDR3 covers 15 residues. In germline, CDR1 is SGHVS, CDR2 FNYEAQ. The V and J ends lost 5 bases and 7 bases, in that order; junction bases with no gene match: 9. This clone came up once. TCRdb's copy holds only in-frame clones and misses some; the assay was immunoSEQ multiplex PCR. The table has 40,000 or so clones, approximately 93% seen once. This sample's time point: pretreatment peripheral blood. The origin of this receptor is a woman aged 60 to 75 with urothelial cancer. J is TRBJ2-2 and V is TRBV7-6, with 8 bases matching TRBD2. Sequenced here: PBMCs, sampled around atezolizumab (anti-PD-L1) treatment. The CDR3 region has the DNA TGTGCCAGCAGCCCGATCATAGCGGGGAACGGGGAGCTGTTTTTT. It specifies CASSPIIAGNGELFF.